The 31 T cell receptor beta chains below all came from one sample that was sequenced in a study of OX40 agonist ivuxolimab in advanced cancers. The method was immunoSEQ multiplex PCR; TCRdb's version includes in-frame clones alone and lacks a portion of them. Of 70,000 to 90,000 clones in the sample, 91% are singletons; the top ten hold under 9.5%. The source material was CD4+ or CD8+ T cells sorted from blood, sampled in a trial of the OX40 agonist ivuxolimab. The origin of the receptors is an adult with an advanced solid tumor such as melanoma, head and neck, liver or kidney cancer.

The CDR3: CASSPYPDPSYNEQFF. CDR3 sequence (DNA): TGTGCCAGCAGCCCCTACCCTGACCCCTCCTACAATGAGCAGTTCTTC. The rearrangement joins TRBV9 to TRBJ2-1; D remains unclear. V lost 4 bases, J lost 0 bases, and 14 bases lay in between. This CDR3 is 16 amino acids long. CDR1 and CDR2 from the germline V gene are SGDLS and YYNGEE.

CDR3: CASTAGNTIYF. In DNA form, the CDR3 reads TGTGCCAGCACTGCAGGAAACACCATATATTTT. The chain employs TRBV28 and TRBJ1-3; D remains ambiguous. The CDR3 sequence is 11 residues long. V lost 7 bases to trimming and J lost 4 bases, with 5 bases between them. Germline V gives CDR1 MDHEN, CDR2 SYDVKM. The whole variable domain, remainder taken from reference TRBV28 and TRBJ1-3, is DVKVTQSSRYLVKRTGEKVFLECVQDMDHENMFWYRQDPGLGLRLIYFSYDVKMKEKGDIPEGYSVSREKKERFSLILESASTNQTSMYLCASTAGNTIYFGEGSWLTVV.

The rearrangement uses TRBV9 and TRBJ1-3, with D maybe TRBD1 (5 bases). V lost 0 bases and J 3 bases, leaving 10 bases between the germline ends. Germline assignment: CDR1 SGDLS and CDR2 YYNGEE. This CDR3 region has 15 residues. The CDR3, as DNA: TGTGCCAGCAGCGTAGAAGGGGCGAGTGGAAACACCATATATTTT. It encodes CASSVEGASGNTIYF.

The CDR3 loop reads CASSPTGTQAFF. Written as DNA, the CDR3 is TGTGCCAGCAGTCCGACAGGGACCCAAGCTTTCTTT. The chain recombines TRBV6-1 with TRBJ1-1; TRBD1 matches at 7 bases. Germline V gene sequence: CDR1 MNHNS, CDR2 SASEGT. This CDR3 has 12 residues. After removal of 5 bases from V and 9 bases from J, the junction contained 6 bases not matched to a gene.

The chain carries TRBV27 and TRBJ2-6; D unresolved. This CDR3 spans 14 amino acids. Trimming cost V 5 bases and J 0 bases, with 5 bases left between them. Germline V gene data show CDR1 as MNHEY and CDR2 as SMNVEV (reference sequence). The CDR3 nucleotides are TGTGCCAGCAGTCCACCCTCTGGGGCCAACGTCCTGACTTTC. Translated: CASSPPSGANVLTF. Full variable domain (outside the CDR3, taken from reference TRBV27 and TRBJ2-6): EAQVTQNPRYLITVTGKKLTVTCSQNMNHEYMSWYRQDPGLGLRQIYYSMNVEVTDKGDVPEGYKVSRKEKRNFPLILESPSPNQTSLYFCASSPPSGANVLTFGAGSRLTVL.

The rearrangement uses TRBV10-3 and TRBJ2-4; either TRBD1 or TRBD2 may fit D (5 bases each). This CDR3 contains 14 residues. Trimming cost V 4 bases and J 9 bases, with 16 bases left between them. From germline, CDR1 is ENHRY and CDR2 SYGVKD. In DNA, the CDR3 is TGTGCCATCAGTGGCCGCAGGGAGAGGGGCATTCAGTACTTC. Translating gives CAISGRRERGIQYF.

The chain combines TRBV28 with TRBJ2-1, with 9 bases identical to TRBD2. Germline CDR1 and CDR2: MDHEN and SYDVKM. The CDR3 length is 15 residues. Trimming removed 4 bases from V and 8 bases from J; junction bases left unmatched: 9. The CDR3: CASSSYAGGPDEQFF. The DNA of the CDR3 is TGTGCCAGCAGTTCCTATGCGGGGGGGCCCGATGAGCAGTTCTTC.

The V and J genes are TRBV6-5 and TRBJ1-5; the match to TRBD1 covers 9 bases. Germline CDR1 reads MNHEY; CDR2 reads SVGAGI. J lost 6 bases, V lost 7 bases, and 7 bases had no gene match. The CDR3 spans 14 residues. This CDR3 is CASTGTGSSQPQHF. The CDR3, as DNA: TGTGCCAGCACCGGGACAGGGTCTAGTCAGCCCCAGCATTTT.

The V call is TRBV5-5, the J call TRBJ2-7; TRBD1 or TRBD2 may be the D gene (5 bases each). The V end was cut by 4 bases, the J end by 2 bases, with 13 bases between. CDR1 and CDR2 (germline): SGHKS, YYEKEE (reference sequence). The CDR3 spans 14 residues. The CDR3 loop reads CASSDGDGAYEQYF. In nucleotides, the CDR3 is TGTGCCAGCAGCGATGGGGACGGAGCCTACGAGCAGTACTTC.

The chain links TRBV9 to TRBJ2-1, with D perhaps TRBD1 (5 bases). CDR1 is SGDLS, CDR2 YYNGEE, per germline. The CDR3 runs 15 residues. V was pared by 0 bases and J by 4 bases, with 11 bases between. Here the CDR3 reads CASSVEPGMYNEQFF. The CDR3, as DNA: TGTGCCAGCAGCGTAGAACCAGGGATGTACAATGAGCAGTTCTTC.

The chain employs TRBV6-5 and TRBJ1-6; a possible D gene is TRBD1 (6 bases). The CDR3 has 16 amino acids. The germline CDR1 and CDR2 sequences are MNHEY and SVGAGI. Trimming stripped 4 bases from V and 14 bases from J, with 24 bases between. The CDR3 spells CASSSGTDSGKFTLHF. DNA for the CDR3: TGTGCCAGCAGTTCCGGGACGGACAGCGGCAAATTCACCCTCCACTTT.

The J gene is TRBJ2-2, the V gene TRBV15; 8 nucleotides align to TRBD1. V was clipped by 5 bases and J by 4 bases; unmatched bases: 6. CDR1 is LNHNV, CDR2 YYDKDF, per germline (reference sequence). CDR3 size: 15 residues. CDR3 coding DNA: TGTGCCACCAGCCGAAGAACAGGGGGCACCGGGGAGCTGTTTTTT. Translating gives CATSRRTGGTGELFF.

This chain joins TRBV29-1 and TRBJ2-3, with 9 bases lining up with TRBD2. CDR1 SQVTM and CDR2 ANQGSEA come from the germline V gene. With V trimmed by 6 bases and J by 7 bases, 11 bases remained unmatched. The CDR3 contains 14 residues. CDR3 DNA sequence: TGCAGCGTCATGGTAGCGGGAGCTGCTAATACGCAGTATTTT. Amino acids: CSVMVAGAANTQYF.

The genes are TRBV28 and TRBJ2-1, with 9 bases that match TRBD2. Germline CDR1 reads MDHEN; CDR2 reads SYDVKM. There are 16 residues in the CDR3. V lost 4 bases, J lost 6 bases, and 10 bases stayed unmatched. The CDR3 sequence is CASSSRGSGGGNEQFF. As DNA, the CDR3 is TGTGCCAGCAGTTCCCGGGGTAGCGGGGGTGGCAATGAGCAGTTCTTC. Using reference TRBV28 and TRBJ2-1 for the parts outside the CDR3, the full variable domain is DVKVTQSSRYLVKRTGEKVFLECVQDMDHENMFWYRQDPGLGLRLIYFSYDVKMKEKGDIPEGYSVSREKKERFSLILESASTNQTSMYLCASSSRGSGGGNEQFFGPGTRLTVL.

The chain is built from TRBV4-2 and TRBJ1-4; tentative D call: TRBD1 (5 bases). Looked up from germline, CDR1 is LGHNA and CDR2 is YNFKEQ. Trimming left V 0 bases short and J 7 bases short, with 9 bases between. This CDR3 has 14 residues. In DNA form, the CDR3 reads TGTGCCAGCAGCCAAGATTGGGACCTTGAAAAACTGTTTTTT. It codes for CASSQDWDLEKLFF.

Regarding this clone: Different DNA sequences within this sample yield the same CDR3. The chain combines TRBV7-9 with TRBJ2-1; weak D call: TRBD2 (6 bases). Germline V lookup: CDR1 SEHNR, CDR2 FQNEAQ (reference sequence). The CDR3 is 13 residues long. Trimming took 4 bases from V and 4 from J, leaving 8 bases between them. The DNA for the CDR3 is TGTGCCAGCAGCTCGGGGGAATACAATGAGCAGTTCTTC. This gives the protein CASSSGEYNEQFF. The variable domain in full, completed from reference TRBV7-9 and TRBJ2-1, reads DTGVSQNPRHKITKRGQNVTFRCDPISEHNRLYWYRQTLGQGPEFLTYFQNEAQLEKSRLLSDRFSAERPKGSFSTLEIQRTEQGDSAMYLCASSSGEYNEQFFGPGTRLTVL.

This clone has a handful of counts. This chain uses TRBV30 with TRBJ1-1, with D perhaps TRBD1 (6 bases). Trimming left V 0 bases short and J 5 bases short, with 10 bases between. Germline-derived CDR1 and CDR2 are GTSNPN and SVGIG (reference sequence). CDR3 length equals 13 residues. The CDR3 reads CAWSVGAGTEAFF. CDR3 in DNA: TGTGCCTGGAGTGTGGGGGCCGGGACTGAAGCTTTCTTT.

Note on this clone: Its ends do not fully match the called genes, so a read error is possible. The genes are TRBV30 and TRBJ2-3, with D perhaps TRBD2 (7 bases). Germline loops: CDR1 GTSNPN, CDR2 SVGIG (reference sequence). CDR3 length: 12 amino acids. The chain's CDR3 is CAWRGASGGSDF. As DNA, the CDR3 is TGTGCCTGGAGGGGGGCTAGCGGAGGGTCGGATTTT. The variable domain in full, completed from reference TRBV30 and TRBJ2-3, reads SQTIHQWPATLVQPVGSPLSLECTVEGTSNPNLYWYRQAAGRGLQLLFYSVGIGQISSEVPQNLSASRPQDRQFILSSKKLLLSDSGFYLCAWRGASGGSDFGPGTRLTVL.

J is TRBJ2-7 and V is TRBV11-2; D is ambiguous. CDR1 is SGHAT, CDR2 FQNNGV, per germline. Trimming removed 5 bases at V and 3 bases at J, with 5 bases between. The CDR3 runs 11 residues. The CDR3 region has the DNA TGTGCCAGCAGCCAACTCTACGAGCAGTACTTC. This sequence encodes CASSQLYEQYF.

The J gene is TRBJ1-6, the V gene TRBV5-4; D is undetermined. V gave up 0 bases and J gave up 6 bases, with 4 bases separating them. This CDR3 has 13 amino acids. The germline V gene encodes CDR1 SGHNT and CDR2 YYREEE (reference sequence). The CDR3 coding sequence is TGTGCCAGCAGCTTGGCAACTAATTCACCCCTCCACTTT. Amino acid sequence: CASSLATNSPLHF.

This rearrangement joins TRBV30 to TRBJ2-7, with D maybe TRBD2 (7 bases). The CDR3 runs to 12 residues. V was shortened by 3 bases and J by 6 bases, with 12 bases between the two germline ends. Germline V gives CDR1 GTSNPN, CDR2 SVGIG (reference sequence). The CDR3 region has the DNA TGTGCCTGGAGCACAGGGAGGGGCGAGCAGTACGTC. Its translation: CAWSTGRGEQYV.

The chain joins TRBV27 to TRBJ1-5; D perhaps matches TRBD1 (6 bases). Germline-derived CDR1 and CDR2 are MNHEY and SMNVEV (reference sequence). Trimming took 7 bases from V and 7 from J, leaving 20 bases between them. The CDR3 is 15 amino acids. The CDR3 here is CASMGTGAARQPQHF. CDR3 DNA sequence: TGTGCCAGCATGGGTACGGGGGCAGCTCGGCAGCCCCAGCATTTT.

The gene calls are TRBV4-3 and TRBJ1-5; no firm D call. The ends were cut back, 3 bases at V and 1 base at J, with 4 bases in the middle. The CDR3 contains 13 residues. The germline CDR1 and CDR2 sequences are LGHNA and YSLEER. In DNA form, the CDR3 reads TGCGCCAGCAGCCAGTGGAGCAATCAGCCCCAGCATTTT. This gives the protein CASSQWSNQPQHF.

This chain joins TRBV7-9 and TRBJ2-1; TRBD1 matches 9 bases. Germline lookup yields CDR1 SEHNR and CDR2 FQNEAQ (reference sequence). Trimming removed 4 bases from V and 6 bases from J; junction bases left unmatched: 7. The CDR3 consists of 15 residues. The CDR3: CASSSRDRVGNEQFF. The CDR3 region has the DNA TGTGCCAGCAGCTCCCGGGACAGGGTTGGCAATGAGCAGTTCTTC.

The chain is built from TRBV4-3 and TRBJ2-5; 8 bases are shared with TRBD1. Germline V gene data show CDR1 as LGHNA and CDR2 as YSLEER. V lost 4 bases, J lost 0 bases, and 4 bases stayed unmatched. The CDR3 extends over 15 amino acids. CDR3 DNA: TGCGCCAGCAGCCCTCGACAGGGGAACCAAGAGACCCAGTACTTC. Amino acid sequence: CASSPRQGNQETQYF.

This rearrangement joins TRBV4-3 to TRBJ1-4, with D hard to call. This CDR3 region has 15 residues. V lost 4 bases to trimming and J lost 3 bases, with 12 bases between them. Germline V gives CDR1 LGHNA, CDR2 YSLEER. In DNA, the CDR3 is TGCGCCAGCAGCCGGTTGACGGATTCTAATGAAAAACTGTTTTTT. Amino acid sequence: CASSRLTDSNEKLFF.

The V and J genes are TRBV11-3 and TRBJ2-1, with 9 nucleotides matching TRBD1. J lost 7 bases, V lost 9 bases, and 4 bases had no gene match. CDR1 SGHNT and CDR2 YENEEA come from the germline V gene. The length of the CDR3 is 12 residues. CDR3 sequence: CASSGTGNEQFF. CDR3 nucleotide sequence: TGTGCCAGTTCCGGGACAGGGAATGAGCAGTTCTTC.

The rearrangement uses TRBV16 and TRBJ1-5; 7 nucleotides align to TRBD1. With 4 bases clipped from V and 4 bases from J, the junction kept 10 bases outside the gene matches. CDR3 length equals 16 residues. The germline V gene has CDR1 KGHSY and CDR2 FQNENV. The DNA of the CDR3 is TGTGCCAGCAGCCTACCAGGGGGGGACGTTAATCAGCCCCAGCATTTT. Translated, it gives CASSLPGGDVNQPQHF.

V usage is TRBV28 and J usage is TRBJ1-3; tentatively, D is TRBD1 (5 bases). Germline V gives CDR1 MDHEN, CDR2 SYDVKM. The CDR3 has 12 amino acids. V lost 5 bases, J lost 8 bases, and 10 bases lay in between. CDR3 sequence reads: CASSHDSYTIYF. CDR3 coding DNA: TGTGCCAGCAGTCACGACAGCTACACCATATATTTT.

J is TRBJ1-2 and V is TRBV6-5; a weak D match, TRBD1 (5 bases). This CDR3 comprises 16 residues. Germline CDR1 is MNHEY and CDR2 is SVGAGI. The V gene lost 0 bases and the J gene lost 6 bases, with 17 bases spanning the gap. The CDR3: CASSYSDGTALNGYTF. For the CDR3, the DNA is TGTGCCAGCAGTTACTCGGACGGGACCGCCCTGAATGGCTACACCTTC.

The chain recombines TRBV5-6 with TRBJ1-2, with D maybe TRBD1 (5 bases). Germline CDR1 reads SGHDT; CDR2 reads YYEEEE. The CDR3 runs to 16 residues. Trimming took 4 bases from V and 2 from J, leaving 18 bases between them. The CDR3, as DNA: TGTGCCAGCAGCCAGGTAGATGAGGGGATGAACTATGGCTACACCTTC. Translated: CASSQVDEGMNYGYTF. Drawing the rest from reference TRBV5-6 and TRBJ1-2, the complete variable domain is DAGVTQSPTHLIKTRGQQVTLRCSPKSGHDTVSWYQQALGQGPQFIFQYYEEEERQRGNFPDRFSGHQFPNYSSELNVNALLLGDSALYLCASSQVDEGMNYGYTFGSGTRLTVV.